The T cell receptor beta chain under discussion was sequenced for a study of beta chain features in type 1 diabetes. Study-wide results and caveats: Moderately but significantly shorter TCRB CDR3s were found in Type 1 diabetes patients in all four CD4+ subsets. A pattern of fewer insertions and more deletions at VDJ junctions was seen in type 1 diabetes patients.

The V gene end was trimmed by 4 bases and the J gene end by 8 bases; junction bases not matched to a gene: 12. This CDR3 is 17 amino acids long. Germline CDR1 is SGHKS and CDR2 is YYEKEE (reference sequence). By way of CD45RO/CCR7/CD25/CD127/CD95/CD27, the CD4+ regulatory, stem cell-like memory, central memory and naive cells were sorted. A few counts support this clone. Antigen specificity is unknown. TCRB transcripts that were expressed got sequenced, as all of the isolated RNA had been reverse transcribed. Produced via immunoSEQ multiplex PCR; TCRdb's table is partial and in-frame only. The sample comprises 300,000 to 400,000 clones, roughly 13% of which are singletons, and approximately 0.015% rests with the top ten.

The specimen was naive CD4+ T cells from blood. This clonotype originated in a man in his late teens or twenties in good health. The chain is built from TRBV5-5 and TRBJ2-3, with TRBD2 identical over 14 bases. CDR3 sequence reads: CASSIPGLAGVRGTQYF. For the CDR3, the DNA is TGTGCCAGCAGCATTCCGGGACTAGCGGGGGTCCGGGGTACGCAGTATTTT. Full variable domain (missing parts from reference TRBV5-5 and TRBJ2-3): DAGVTQSPTHLIKTRGQQVTLRCSPISGHKSVSWYQQVLGQGPQFIFQYYEKEERGRGNFPDRFSARQFPNYSSELNVNALLLGDSALYLCASSIPGLAGVRGTQYFGPGTRLTVL.